The rows below give T cell receptor beta chains drawn from one sample of a study of human T cells and chemical hapten exposure. TCRdb redid the calling of the RACE reads with MiXCR, one entry per CDR3 protein. The sample carries tens of thousands of distinct CDR3 sequences, 9.5% to 12% recorded once. The input for sequencing was whole blood, taken in connection with sensitization to the hapten diphenylcyclopropenone (DPC). The receptor source for this set is a woman between 45 and 60 years old with alopecia areata. Some clones in this sample may be carry-over from other donors' samples. The CDR3 runs from the conserved cysteine through the conserved F or W. The order of the fields is V gene, J gene, CDR3 protein.

TRBV4-1	TRBJ2-1	CASSPGVNEQFF
TRBV7-8	TRBJ2-7	CASSPRDNRAEQYF
TRBV28	TRBJ2-7	CASSFHRARGYEQYF
TRBV30	TRBJ2-3	CALRSGSSTDTLYF
TRBV12-5	TRBJ2-2	CASGPQTGELFF
TRBV5-6	TRBJ1-4	CASSLRPEGEKLFF
TRBV6-5	TRBJ2-1	CASSYYQSYNEQFF
TRBV7-3	TRBJ1-2	CASSLGAGNYGYTF
TRBV28	TRBJ2-6	CASSLKVSGANVLTF
TRBV29-1	TRBJ2-1	CSALDSYEQFF
TRBV5-1	TRBJ1-1	CASSPGGTGVTEAFF
TRBV28	TRBJ2-2	CASSFFPAGGDTVELFF
TRBV7-9	TRBJ2-7	CASSPGQGAGEQYF
TRBV9	TRBJ2-1	CASSVGPGSSYNEQFF
TRBV28	TRBJ2-7	CATGSQAQQYF
TRBV11-2	TRBJ2-7	CASSLEVYEQYF
TRBV7-6	TRBJ2-1	CASSSAGARYNEQFF
TRBV7-3	TRBJ2-1	CASSQVSGRAMEQFF
TRBV29-1	TRBJ1-1	CSVDRQGNTEAFF
TRBV29-1	TRBJ2-5	CSVEWGPGETQYF